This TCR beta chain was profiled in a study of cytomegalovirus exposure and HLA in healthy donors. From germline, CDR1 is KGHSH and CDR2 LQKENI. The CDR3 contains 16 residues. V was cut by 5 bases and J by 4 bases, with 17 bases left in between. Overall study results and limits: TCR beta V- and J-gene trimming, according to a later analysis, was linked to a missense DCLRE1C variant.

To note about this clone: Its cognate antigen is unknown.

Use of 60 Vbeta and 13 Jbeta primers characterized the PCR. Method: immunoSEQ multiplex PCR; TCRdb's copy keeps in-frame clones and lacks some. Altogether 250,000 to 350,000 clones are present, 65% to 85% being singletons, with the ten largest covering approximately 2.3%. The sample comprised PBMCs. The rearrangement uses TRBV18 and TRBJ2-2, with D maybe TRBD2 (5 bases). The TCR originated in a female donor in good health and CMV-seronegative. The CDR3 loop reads CASSTFGVDGTGELFF. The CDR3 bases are TGTGCCAGCTCAACATTCGGGGTTGACGGCACCGGGGAGCTGTTTTTT.